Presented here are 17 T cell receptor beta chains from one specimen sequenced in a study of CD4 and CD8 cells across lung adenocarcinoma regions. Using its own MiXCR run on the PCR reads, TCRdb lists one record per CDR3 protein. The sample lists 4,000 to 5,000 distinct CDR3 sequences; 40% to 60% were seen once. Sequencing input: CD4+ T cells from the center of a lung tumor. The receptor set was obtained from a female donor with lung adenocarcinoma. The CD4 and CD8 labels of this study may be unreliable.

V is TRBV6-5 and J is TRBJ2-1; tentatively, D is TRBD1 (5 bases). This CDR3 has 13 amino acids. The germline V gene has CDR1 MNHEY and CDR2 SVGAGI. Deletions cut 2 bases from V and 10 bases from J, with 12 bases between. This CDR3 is CASSYVRAREQFF. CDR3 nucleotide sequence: TGTGCCAGCAGTTACGTCAGGGCGAGGGAGCAGTTCTTC.

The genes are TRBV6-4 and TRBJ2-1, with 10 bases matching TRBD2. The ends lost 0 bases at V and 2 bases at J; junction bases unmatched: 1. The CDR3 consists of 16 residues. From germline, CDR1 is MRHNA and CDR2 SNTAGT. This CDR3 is CASSDSSGGAYNEQFF. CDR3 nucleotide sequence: TGTGCCAGCAGTGACTCGAGCGGGGGGGCCTACAATGAGCAGTTCTTC.

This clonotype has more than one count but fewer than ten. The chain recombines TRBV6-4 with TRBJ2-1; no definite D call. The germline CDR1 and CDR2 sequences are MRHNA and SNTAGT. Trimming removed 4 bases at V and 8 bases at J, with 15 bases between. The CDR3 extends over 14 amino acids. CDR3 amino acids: CASSVDPRSDEQFF. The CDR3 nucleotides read TGTGCCAGCAGTGTCGACCCCCGAAGTGATGAGCAGTTCTTC.

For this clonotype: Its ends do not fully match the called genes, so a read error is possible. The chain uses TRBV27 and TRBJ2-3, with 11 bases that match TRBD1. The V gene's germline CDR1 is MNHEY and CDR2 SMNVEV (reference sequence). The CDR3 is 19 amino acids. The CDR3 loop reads CASSGTGGTGRRATDTQYF. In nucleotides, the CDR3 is TGTGCCAGCAGTGGGACAGGGGGGACTGGGCGGAGAGCCACAGACACGCAGTATTTT.

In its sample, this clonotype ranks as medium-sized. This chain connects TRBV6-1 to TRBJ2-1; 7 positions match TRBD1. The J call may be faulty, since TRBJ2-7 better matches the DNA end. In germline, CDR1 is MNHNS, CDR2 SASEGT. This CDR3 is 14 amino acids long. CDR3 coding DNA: TGTGCCAGCAGTGAGGGGACAGATCCCTACGAGCAGTACTTC. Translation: CASSEGTDPYEQYF.

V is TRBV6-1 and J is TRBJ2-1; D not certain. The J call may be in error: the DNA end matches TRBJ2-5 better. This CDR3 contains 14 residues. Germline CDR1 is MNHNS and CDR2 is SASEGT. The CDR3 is CASSVGSGQETQYF. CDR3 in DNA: TGTGCCAGCAGTGTAGGGTCAGGCCAAGAGACCCAGTACTTC.

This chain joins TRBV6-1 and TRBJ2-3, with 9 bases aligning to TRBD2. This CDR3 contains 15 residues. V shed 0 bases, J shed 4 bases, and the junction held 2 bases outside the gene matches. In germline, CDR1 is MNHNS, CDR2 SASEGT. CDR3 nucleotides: TGTGCCAGCAGTGAAGCGTTAGCGGGAGCAGATACGCAGTATTTT. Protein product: CASSEALAGADTQYF.

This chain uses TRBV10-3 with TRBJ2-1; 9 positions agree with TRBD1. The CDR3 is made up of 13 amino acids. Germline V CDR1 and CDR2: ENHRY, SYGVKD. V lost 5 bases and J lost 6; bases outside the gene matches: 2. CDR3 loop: CAISTGGRNEQFF. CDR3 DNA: TGTGCCATCAGTACAGGGGGCCGCAATGAGCAGTTCTTC.

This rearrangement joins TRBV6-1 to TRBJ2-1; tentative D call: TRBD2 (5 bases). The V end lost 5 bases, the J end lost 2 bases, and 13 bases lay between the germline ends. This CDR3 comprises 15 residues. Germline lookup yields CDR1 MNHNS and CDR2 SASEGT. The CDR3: CASSPDLRAYNEQFF. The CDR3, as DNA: TGTGCCAGCAGTCCGGACCTGAGGGCCTACAATGAGCAGTTCTTC.

CDR3 loop: CASSFSGTGTNTDTQYF. The CDR3 DNA follows: TGTGCCAGCAGCTTCTCCGGGACAGGGACTAACACAGATACGCAGTATTTT. The chain recombines TRBV7-3 with TRBJ2-3; 9 nucleotides match TRBD1. CDR1 and CDR2 (germline): SGHTA, FQGTGA. Germline trimming cut 3 bases from V and 2 bases from J; bases unmatched to any gene: 9. The CDR3 extends over 17 amino acids. Full variable domain (missing parts from reference TRBV7-3 and TRBJ2-3): GAGVSQTPSNKVTEKGKYVELRCDPISGHTALYWYRQSLGQGPEFLIYFQGTGAADDSGLPNDRFFAVRPEGSVSTLKIQRTERGDSAVYLCASSFSGTGTNTDTQYFGPGTRLTVL.

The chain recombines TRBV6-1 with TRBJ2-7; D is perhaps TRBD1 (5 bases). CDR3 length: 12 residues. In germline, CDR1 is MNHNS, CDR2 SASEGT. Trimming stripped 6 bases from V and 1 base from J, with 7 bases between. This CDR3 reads CASRTGSYEQYF. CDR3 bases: TGTGCCAGCAGAACAGGATCCTACGAGCAGTACTTC.

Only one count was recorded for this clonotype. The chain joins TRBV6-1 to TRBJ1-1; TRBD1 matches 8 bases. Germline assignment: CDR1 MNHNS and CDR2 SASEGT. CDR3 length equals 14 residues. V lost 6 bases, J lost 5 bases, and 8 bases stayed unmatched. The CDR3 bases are TGTGCCAGCAGACAGGACAGGGTAGGAACTGAAGCTTTCTTT. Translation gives CASRQDRVGTEAFF.

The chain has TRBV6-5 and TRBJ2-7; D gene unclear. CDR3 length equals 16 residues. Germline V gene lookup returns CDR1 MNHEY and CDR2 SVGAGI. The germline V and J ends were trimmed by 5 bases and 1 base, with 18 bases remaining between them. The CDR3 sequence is CASSNPGAVSSYEQYF. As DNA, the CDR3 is TGTGCCAGCAGTAACCCCGGAGCAGTCTCTTCCTACGAGCAGTACTTC.

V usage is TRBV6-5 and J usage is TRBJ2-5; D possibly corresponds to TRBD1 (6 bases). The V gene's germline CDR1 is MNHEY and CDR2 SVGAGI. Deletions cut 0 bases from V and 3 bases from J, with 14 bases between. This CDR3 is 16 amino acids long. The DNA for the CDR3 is TGTGCCAGCAGTTACTCGGGGTCCTCAGGGGAAGAGACCCAGTACTTC. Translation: CASSYSGSSGEETQYF.

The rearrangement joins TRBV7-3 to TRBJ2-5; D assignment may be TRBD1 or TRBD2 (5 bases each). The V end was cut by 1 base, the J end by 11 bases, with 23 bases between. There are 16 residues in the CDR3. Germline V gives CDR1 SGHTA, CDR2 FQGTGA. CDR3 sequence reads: CASSLMGVAGWNEQYF. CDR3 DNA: TGTGCCAGCAGCTTAATGGGGGTAGCAGGTTGGAATGAGCAGTACTTC.

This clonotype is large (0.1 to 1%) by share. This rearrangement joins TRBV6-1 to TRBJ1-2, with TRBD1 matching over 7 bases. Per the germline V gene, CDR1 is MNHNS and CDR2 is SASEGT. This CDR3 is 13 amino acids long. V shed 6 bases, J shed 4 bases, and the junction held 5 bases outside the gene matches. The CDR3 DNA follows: TGTGCCAGCAGGCCTACAGGGGTCTATGGCTACACCTTC. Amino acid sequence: CASRPTGVYGYTF.

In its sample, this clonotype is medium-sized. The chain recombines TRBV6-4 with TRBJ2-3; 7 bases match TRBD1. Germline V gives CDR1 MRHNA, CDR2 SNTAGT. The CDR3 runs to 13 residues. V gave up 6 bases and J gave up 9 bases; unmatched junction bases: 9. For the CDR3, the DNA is TGTGCCAGCAGCCCGACTCGACAGGGAACGCAGTATTTT. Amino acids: CASSPTRQGTQYF.